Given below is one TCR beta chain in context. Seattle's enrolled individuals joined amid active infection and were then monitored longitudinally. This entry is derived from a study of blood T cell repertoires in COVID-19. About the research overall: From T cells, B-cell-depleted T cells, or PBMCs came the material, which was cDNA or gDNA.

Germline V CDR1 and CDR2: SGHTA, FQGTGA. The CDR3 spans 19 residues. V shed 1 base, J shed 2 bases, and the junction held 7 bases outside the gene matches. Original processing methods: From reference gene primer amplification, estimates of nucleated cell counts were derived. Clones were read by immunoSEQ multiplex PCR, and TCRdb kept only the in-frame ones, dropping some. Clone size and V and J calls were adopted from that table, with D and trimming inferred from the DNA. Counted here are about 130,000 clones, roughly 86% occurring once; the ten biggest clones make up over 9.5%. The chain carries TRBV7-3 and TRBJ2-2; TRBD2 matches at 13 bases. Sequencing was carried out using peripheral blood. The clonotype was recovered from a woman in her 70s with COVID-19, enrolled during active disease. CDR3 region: CASSLRQGLAGTNTGELFF. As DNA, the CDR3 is TGTGCCAGCAGCTTAAGGCAGGGACTAGCGGGGACTAACACCGGGGAGCTGTTTTTT.